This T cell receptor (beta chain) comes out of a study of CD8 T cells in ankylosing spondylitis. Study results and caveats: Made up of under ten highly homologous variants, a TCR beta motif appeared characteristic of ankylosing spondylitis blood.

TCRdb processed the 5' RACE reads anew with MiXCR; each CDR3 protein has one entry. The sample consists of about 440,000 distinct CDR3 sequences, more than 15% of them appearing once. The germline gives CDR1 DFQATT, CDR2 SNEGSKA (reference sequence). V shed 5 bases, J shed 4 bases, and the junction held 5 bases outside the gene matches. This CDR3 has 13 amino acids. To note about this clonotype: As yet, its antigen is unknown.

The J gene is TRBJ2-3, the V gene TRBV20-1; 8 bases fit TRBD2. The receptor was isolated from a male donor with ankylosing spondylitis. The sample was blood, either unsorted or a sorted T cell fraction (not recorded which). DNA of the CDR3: TGCAGTGCTCCAAGCGGGGGCCCAGATACGCAGTATTTT. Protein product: CSAPSGGPDTQYF.